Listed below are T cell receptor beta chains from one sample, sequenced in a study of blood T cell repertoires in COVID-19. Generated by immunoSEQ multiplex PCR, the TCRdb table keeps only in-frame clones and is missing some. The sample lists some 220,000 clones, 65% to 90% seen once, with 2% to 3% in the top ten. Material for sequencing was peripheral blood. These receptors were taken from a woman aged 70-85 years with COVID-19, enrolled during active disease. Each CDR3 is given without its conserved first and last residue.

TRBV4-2,ASSPGLQNTEAF
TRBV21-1,ASSLRQGLLETQY
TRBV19,ASSIGASQETQY
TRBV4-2,ASSQGGQGASGRSYEQY
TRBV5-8,ASSFRGTYNTEAF
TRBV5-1,ASSLGQGYYNEQF
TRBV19,ASTPWRGWNTEAF
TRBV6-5,ASSFNMNTEAF
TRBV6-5,ASTLTSPIYNEQF
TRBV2,ASRASSAF
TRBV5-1,ASCLGTGGGEQY
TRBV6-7,ASSYSTYNEQF
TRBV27,ASSLYGRTLYEQY
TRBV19,ASTPGTGLAGRPQH
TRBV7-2,ASSPVGQGYEQY
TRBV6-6,ASGGAAANYGYT
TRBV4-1,ASSLPTWRTGSHNEQF
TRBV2,ASSEELLRGLVGEKLF
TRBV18,ASSPEGLAYNEQF
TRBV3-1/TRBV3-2,ASSPGQGIVTEAF
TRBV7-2,ASSTNPGLWTEAF
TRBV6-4,ASSRIAGGPTDTQY
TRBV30,AWSAYSGANYGYT
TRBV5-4,ASSFPIGDYGYT
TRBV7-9,ASSFRPGTGSSYNEQF